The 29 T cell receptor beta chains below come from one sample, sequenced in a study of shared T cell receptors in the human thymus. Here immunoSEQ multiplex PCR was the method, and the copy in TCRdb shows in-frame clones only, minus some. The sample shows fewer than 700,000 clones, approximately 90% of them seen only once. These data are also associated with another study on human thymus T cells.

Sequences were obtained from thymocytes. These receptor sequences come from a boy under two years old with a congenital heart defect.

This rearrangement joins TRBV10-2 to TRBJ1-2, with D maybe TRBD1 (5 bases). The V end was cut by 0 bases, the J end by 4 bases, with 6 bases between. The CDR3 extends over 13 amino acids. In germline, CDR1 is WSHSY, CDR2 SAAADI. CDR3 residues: CASSESRGYGYTF. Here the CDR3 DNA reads TGCGCCAGCAGTGAGTCTAGGGGCTATGGCTACACCTTC.

This chain's CDR3 is CASSLESINEQFF. In DNA form, the CDR3 reads TGCGCCAGCAGCTTGGAGTCTATCAATGAGCAGTTCTTC. The chain joins TRBV5-1 to TRBJ2-1; the D is unclear. Germline V CDR1 and CDR2: SGHRS, YFSETQ. This CDR3 spans 13 amino acids. Trimming removed 0 bases at V and 6 bases at J, with 7 bases between.

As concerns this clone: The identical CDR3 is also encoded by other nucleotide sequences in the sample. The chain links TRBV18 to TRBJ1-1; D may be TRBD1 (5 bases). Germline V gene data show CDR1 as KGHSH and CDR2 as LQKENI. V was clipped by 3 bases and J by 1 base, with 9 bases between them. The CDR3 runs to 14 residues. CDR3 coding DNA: TGTGCCAGCTCACCCCCCGGGGGGAACACTGAAGCTTTCTTT. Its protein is CASSPPGGNTEAFF.

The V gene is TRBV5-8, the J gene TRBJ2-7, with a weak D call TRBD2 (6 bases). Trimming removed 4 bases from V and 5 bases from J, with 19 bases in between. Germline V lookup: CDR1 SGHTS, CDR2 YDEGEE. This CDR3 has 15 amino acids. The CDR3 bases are TGTGCCAGCAGCGGCAGACTAGGTGGGGTCGACGAGCAGTACTTC. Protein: CASSGRLGGVDEQYF.

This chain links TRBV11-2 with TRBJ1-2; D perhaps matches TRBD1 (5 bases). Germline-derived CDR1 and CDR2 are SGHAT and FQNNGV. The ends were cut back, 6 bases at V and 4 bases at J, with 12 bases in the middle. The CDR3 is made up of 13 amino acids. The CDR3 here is CASRPDRGYGYTF. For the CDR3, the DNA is TGTGCCAGCAGACCAGACAGAGGCTATGGCTACACCTTC. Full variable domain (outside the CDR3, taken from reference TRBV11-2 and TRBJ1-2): EAGVAQSPRYKIIEKRQSVAFWCNPISGHATLYWYQQILGQGPKLLIQFQNNGVVDDSQLPKDRFSAERLKGVDSTLKIQPAKLEDSAVYLCASRPDRGYGYTFGSGTRLTVV.

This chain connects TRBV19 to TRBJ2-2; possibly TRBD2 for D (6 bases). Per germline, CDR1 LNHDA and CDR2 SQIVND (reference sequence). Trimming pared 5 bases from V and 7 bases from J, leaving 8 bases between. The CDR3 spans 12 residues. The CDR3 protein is CASSLGGGELFF. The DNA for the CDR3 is TGTGCCAGTAGTCTGGGGGGCGGGGAGCTGTTTTTT.

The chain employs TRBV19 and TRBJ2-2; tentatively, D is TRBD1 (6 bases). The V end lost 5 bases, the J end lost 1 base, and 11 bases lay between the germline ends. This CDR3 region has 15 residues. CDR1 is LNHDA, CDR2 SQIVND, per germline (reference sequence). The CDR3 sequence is CASSGRGGNTGELFF. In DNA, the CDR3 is TGTGCCAGTAGTGGCAGAGGGGGGAACACCGGGGAGCTGTTTTTT.

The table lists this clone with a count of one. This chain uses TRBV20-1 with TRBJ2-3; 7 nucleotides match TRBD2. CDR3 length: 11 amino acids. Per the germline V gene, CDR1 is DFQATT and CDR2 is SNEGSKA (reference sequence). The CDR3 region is CSAGVPDTQYF. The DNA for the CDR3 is TGCAGCGCGGGAGTCCCAGATACGCAGTATTTT.

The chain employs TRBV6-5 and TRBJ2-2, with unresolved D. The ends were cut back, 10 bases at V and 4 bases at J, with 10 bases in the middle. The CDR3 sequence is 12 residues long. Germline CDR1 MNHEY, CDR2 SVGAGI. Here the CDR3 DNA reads TGTGCCACCGCAGGTCGCACCGGGGAGCTGTTTTTT. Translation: CATAGRTGELFF.

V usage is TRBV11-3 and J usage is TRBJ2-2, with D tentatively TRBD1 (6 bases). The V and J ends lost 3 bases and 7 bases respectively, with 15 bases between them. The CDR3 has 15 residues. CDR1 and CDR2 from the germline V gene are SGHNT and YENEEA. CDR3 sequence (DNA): TGTGCCAGCAGCTTCGGGCAGGGGCTGGGCGGGGAGCTGTTTTTT. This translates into CASSFGQGLGGELFF.

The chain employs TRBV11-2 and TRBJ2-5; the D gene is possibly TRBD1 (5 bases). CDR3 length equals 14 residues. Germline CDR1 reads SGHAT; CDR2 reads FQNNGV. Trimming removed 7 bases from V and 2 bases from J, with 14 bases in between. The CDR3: CASKFREGQETQYF. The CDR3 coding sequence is TGTGCCAGCAAGTTCAGGGAAGGTCAAGAGACCCAGTACTTC.

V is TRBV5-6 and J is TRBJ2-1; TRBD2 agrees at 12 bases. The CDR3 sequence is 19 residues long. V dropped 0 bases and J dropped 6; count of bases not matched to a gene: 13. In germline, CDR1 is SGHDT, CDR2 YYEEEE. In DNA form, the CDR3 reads TGTGCCAGCAGCTTGGTCTCTGGGACTAGCGGGCGATCAAGCAATGAGCAGTTCTTC. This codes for CASSLVSGTSGRSSNEQFF.

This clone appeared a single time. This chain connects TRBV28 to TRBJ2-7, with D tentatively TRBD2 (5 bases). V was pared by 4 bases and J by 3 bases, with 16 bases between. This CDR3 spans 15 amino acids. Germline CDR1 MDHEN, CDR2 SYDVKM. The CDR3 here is CASSSAGGLSYEQYF. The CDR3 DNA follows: TGTGCCAGCAGTTCGGCCGGAGGACTTAGCTACGAGCAGTACTTC.

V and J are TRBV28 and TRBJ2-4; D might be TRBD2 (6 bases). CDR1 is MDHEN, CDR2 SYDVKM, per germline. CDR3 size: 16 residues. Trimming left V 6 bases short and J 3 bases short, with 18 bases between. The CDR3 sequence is CASSQGAGRDKNIQYF. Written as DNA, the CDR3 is TGTGCCAGCAGCCAAGGGGCGGGAAGGGACAAAAACATTCAGTACTTC.

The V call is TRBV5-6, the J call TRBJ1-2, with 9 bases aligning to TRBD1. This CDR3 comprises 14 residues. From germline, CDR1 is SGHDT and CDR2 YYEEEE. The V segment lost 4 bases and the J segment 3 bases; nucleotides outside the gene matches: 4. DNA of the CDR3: TGTGCCAGCAGCCCGACAGGGGGGGACTATGGCTACACCTTC. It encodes CASSPTGGDYGYTF. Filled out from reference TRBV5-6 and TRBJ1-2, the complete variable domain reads DAGVTQSPTHLIKTRGQQVTLRCSPKSGHDTVSWYQQALGQGPQFIFQYYEEEERQRGNFPDRFSGHQFPNYSSELNVNALLLGDSALYLCASSPTGGDYGYTFGSGTRLTVV.

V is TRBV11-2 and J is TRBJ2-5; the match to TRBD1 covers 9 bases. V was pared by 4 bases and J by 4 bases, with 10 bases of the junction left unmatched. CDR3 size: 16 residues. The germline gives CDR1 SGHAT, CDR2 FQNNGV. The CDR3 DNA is TGTGCCAGCAGCTCCCGGGACAGGGAGGATGGAGAGACCCAGTACTTC. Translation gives CASSSRDREDGETQYF.

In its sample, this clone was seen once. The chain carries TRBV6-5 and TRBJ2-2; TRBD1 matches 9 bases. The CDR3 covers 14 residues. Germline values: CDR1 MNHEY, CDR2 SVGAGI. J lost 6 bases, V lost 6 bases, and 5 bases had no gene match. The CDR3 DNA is TGTGCCAGCAGAACCGACAGGGGGGCCGGGGAGCTGTTTTTT. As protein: CASRTDRGAGELFF.

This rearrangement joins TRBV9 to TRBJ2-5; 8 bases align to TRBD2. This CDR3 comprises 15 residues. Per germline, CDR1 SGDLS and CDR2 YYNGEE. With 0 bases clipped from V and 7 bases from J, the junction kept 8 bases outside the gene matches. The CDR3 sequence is CASSVGGSGAGTQYF. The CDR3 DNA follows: TGTGCCAGCAGCGTAGGCGGTAGCGGGGCCGGGACCCAGTACTTC.

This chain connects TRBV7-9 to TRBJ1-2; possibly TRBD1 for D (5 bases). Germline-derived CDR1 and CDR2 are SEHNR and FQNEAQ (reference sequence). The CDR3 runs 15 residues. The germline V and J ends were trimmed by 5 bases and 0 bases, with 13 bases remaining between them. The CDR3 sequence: CASSPRGATNYGYTF. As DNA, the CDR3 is TGTGCCAGCAGCCCTCGTGGGGCGACTAACTATGGCTACACCTTC.

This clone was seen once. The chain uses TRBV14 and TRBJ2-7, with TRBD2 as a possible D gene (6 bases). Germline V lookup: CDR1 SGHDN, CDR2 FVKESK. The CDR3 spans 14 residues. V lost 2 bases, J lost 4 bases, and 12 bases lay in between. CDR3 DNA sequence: TGTGCCAGCAGCCAATTCGGGAGTTCTTACGAGCAGTACTTC. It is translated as CASSQFGSSYEQYF.

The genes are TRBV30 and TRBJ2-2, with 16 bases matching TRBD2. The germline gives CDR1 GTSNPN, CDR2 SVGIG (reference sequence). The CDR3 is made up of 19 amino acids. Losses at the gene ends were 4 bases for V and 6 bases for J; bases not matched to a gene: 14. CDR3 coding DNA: TGTGCCTGGAACCCTGCCGGGACTAGCGGGAGGGATGGAGCCGGGGAGCTGTTTTTT. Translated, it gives CAWNPAGTSGRDGAGELFF.

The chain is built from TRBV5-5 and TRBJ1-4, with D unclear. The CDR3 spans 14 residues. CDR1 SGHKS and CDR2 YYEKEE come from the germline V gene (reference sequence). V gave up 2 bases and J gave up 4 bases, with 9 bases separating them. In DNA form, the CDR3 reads TGTGCCAGCAGCTTAGGAGGGTTTAATGAAAAACTGTTTTTT. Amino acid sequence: CASSLGGFNEKLFF.

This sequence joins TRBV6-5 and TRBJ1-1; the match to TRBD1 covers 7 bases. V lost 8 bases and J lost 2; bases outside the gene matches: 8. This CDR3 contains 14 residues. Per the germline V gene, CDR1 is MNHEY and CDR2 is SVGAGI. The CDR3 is CASARQGYNTEAFF. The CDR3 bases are TGTGCCAGCGCCCGACAGGGATACAACACTGAAGCTTTCTTT.

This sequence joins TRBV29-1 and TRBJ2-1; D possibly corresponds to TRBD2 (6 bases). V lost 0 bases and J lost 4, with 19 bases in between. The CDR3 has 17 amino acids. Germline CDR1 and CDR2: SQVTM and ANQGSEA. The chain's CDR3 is CSVEELTARGGYNEQFF. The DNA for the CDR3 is TGCAGCGTTGAAGAACTAACCGCTAGAGGAGGGTACAATGAGCAGTTCTTC.

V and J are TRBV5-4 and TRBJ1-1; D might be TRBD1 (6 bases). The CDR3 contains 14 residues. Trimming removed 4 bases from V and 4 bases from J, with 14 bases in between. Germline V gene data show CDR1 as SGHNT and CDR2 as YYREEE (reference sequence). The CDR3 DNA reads TGTGCCAGCAGCCCAGATCCCAGGGGCACTGAAGCTTTCTTT. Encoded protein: CASSPDPRGTEAFF.

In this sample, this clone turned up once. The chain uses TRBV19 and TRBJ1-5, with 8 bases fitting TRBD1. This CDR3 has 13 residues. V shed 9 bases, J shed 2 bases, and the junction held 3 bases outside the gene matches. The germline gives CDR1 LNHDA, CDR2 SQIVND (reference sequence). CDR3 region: CASMTGGNQPQHF. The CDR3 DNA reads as TGTGCCAGCATGACAGGGGGCAATCAGCCCCAGCATTTT.

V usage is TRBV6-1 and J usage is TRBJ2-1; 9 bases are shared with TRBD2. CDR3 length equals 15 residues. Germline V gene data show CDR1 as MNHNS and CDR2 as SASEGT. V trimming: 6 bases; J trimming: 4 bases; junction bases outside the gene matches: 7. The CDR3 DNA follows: TGTGCCAGCAGGCGGAAACTAGCGGGTTACAATGAGCAGTTCTTC. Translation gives CASRRKLAGYNEQFF.

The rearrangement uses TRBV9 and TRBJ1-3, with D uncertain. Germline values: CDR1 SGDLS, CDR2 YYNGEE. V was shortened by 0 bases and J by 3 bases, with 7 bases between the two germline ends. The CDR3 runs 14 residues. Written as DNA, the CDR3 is TGTGCCAGCAGCGTAGATGTATATGGAAACACCATATATTTT. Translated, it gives CASSVDVYGNTIYF.

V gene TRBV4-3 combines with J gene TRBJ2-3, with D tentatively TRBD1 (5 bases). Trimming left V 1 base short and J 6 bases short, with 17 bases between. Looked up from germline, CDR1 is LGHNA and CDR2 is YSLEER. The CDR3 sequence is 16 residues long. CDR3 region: CASSQVPDTLGDTQYF. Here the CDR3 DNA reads TGCGCCAGCAGCCAAGTCCCGGACACATTGGGGGATACGCAGTATTTT.